The T cell receptor beta chain described here comes from a study of OX40 agonist ivuxolimab in advanced cancers. The study's findings and limits: Low normalized T-cell clonal expansion was also seen in some nonresponders. Clonal expansion among partial responders at 0.1-3.0 mg/kg ranked near the lowest. On average, a greater number of expanded clones characterised CD8+ T cells relative to CD4+.

CDR3 size: 14 residues. Between the trimmed V and J ends, which lost 1 base and 5 bases, there was a span of 11 bases. Germline V gene data show CDR1 as SGHTA and CDR2 as FQGNSA. The table lists this clone with a few counts. The target antigen is unknown. Data came from immunoSEQ multiplex PCR; TCRdb stores just in-frame clones and leaves some out. The table lists some 100,000 clones, around four fifths of them singletons. The receptor was derived from an adult with an advanced solid tumor such as melanoma, head and neck, liver or kidney cancer. V is TRBV7-2 and J is TRBJ2-5, with D hard to call. The material sequenced was CD4+ or CD8+ T cells sorted from blood, taken in a trial of the OX40 agonist ivuxolimab. CDR3 protein: CASSLDFRKETQYF. As DNA, the CDR3 is TGTGCCAGCAGCTTAGACTTTAGGAAGGAGACCCAGTACTTC.